These 21 T cell receptor beta chains came from one sample sequenced in a study of CD8 T cells in Susac syndrome. Random hexamers primed reverse transcription of about 0.45 to 1 ug RNA. TCRdb ran MiXCR on the immunoSEQ multiplex PCR reads and lists one entry per CDR3 protein. The sample includes about 200,000 distinct CDR3 sequences, roughly 94% of them seen just once. The source material was CD4+ T cells from PBMCs. The receptor set was obtained from a human donor with multiple sclerosis.

This sequence joins TRBV29-1 and TRBJ2-1, with TRBD1 matching over 10 bases. The ends lost 6 bases at V and 6 bases at J; junction bases unmatched: 5. CDR1 is SQVTM and CDR2 is ANQGSEA in the germline V gene. CDR3 size: 13 residues. This chain's CDR3 is CSVPGTGVNEQFF. As DNA, the CDR3 is TGCAGCGTCCCCGGGACAGGGGTCAATGAGCAGTTCTTC.

This chain uses TRBV5-6 with TRBJ1-2; TRBD1 aligns across 8 bases. CDR1 SGHDT and CDR2 YYEEEE come from the germline V gene. This CDR3 has 13 residues. With V trimmed by 7 bases and J by 4 bases, 6 bases remained unmatched. The CDR3 nucleotides are TGTGCCAGCTCACCCGGGACAGGCTATGGCTACACCTTC. As protein: CASSPGTGYGYTF.

The rearrangement joins TRBV27 to TRBJ1-2, with 7 bases fitting TRBD1. The CDR3 covers 15 residues. CDR1 and CDR2 (germline): MNHEY, SMNVEV (reference sequence). The trim removed 2 bases at V and 6 bases at J, leaving 9 bases unmatched. This CDR3 is CASSLGGGWIHGYTF. In DNA form, the CDR3 reads TGTGCCAGCAGTTTAGGAGGGGGCTGGATCCATGGCTACACCTTC.

CDR3 in amino acids: CASSYGTAGYTF. In DNA form, the CDR3 reads TGCGCCAGCAGCTACGGGACAGCCGGCTACACCTTC. This rearrangement joins TRBV5-1 to TRBJ1-2, with 7 bases aligning to TRBD1. The germline gives CDR1 SGHRS, CDR2 YFSETQ. V trimming: 3 bases; J trimming: 8 bases; junction bases outside the gene matches: 4. The CDR3 is made up of 12 amino acids.

The rearrangement joins TRBV27 to TRBJ2-3; D ambiguous. CDR1 is MNHEY and CDR2 is SMNVEV in the germline V gene (reference sequence). V gave up 3 bases and J gave up 9 bases, with 13 bases separating them. This CDR3 is 13 amino acids long. CDR3 sequence: CASSLGSTGTQYF. The CDR3 nucleotides are TGTGCCAGCAGTTTGGGGTCCACCGGGACGCAGTATTTT.

The chain carries TRBV7-2 and TRBJ2-1; 7 bases fit TRBD2. The germline CDR1 and CDR2 sequences are SGHTA and FQGNSA. The CDR3 totals 13 residues. The ends lost 6 bases at V and 6 bases at J; junction bases unmatched: 5. CDR3 sequence: CASRAGIPNEQFF. CDR3 bases: TGTGCCAGCAGAGCGGGGATCCCCAATGAGCAGTTCTTC.

V gene TRBV5-1 combines with J gene TRBJ2-5; 10 bases are shared with TRBD1. The junction had 11 bases not matched to a gene; V was cut back by 4 bases and J by 5 bases. CDR1 is SGHRS, CDR2 YFSETQ, per germline. The CDR3 length is 16 residues. The CDR3 region has the DNA TGCGCCAGCAGCCCTGAACTGGGACAGGGGCGGGAGACCCAGTACTTC. Translated: CASSPELGQGRETQYF.

This clonotype was counted once. This chain uses TRBV19 with TRBJ1-6; D is ambiguous. Germline lookup yields CDR1 LNHDA and CDR2 SQIVND (reference sequence). The V end was cut by 6 bases, the J end by 9 bases, with 15 bases between. The CDR3 length is 14 residues. Here the CDR3 DNA reads TGTGCCAGTAGCCCCGGCGGGCCCGGTTCACCCCTCCACTTT. Its translation: CASSPGGPGSPLHF.

This rearrangement joins TRBV25-1 to TRBJ1-6; D possibly corresponds to TRBD1 (5 bases). Germline values: CDR1 MGHDK, CDR2 SYGVNS. V lost 6 bases and J lost 8, with 17 bases in between. The CDR3 sequence is 15 residues long. The CDR3: CASSKMGQGDSPLHF. CDR3 nucleotide sequence: TGTGCCAGCAGCAAAATGGGGCAGGGTGATTCACCCCTCCACTTT.

This clonotype was counted once. The J gene is TRBJ2-3, the V gene TRBV9, with D perhaps matching TRBD2 (6 bases). This CDR3 contains 14 residues. Looked up from germline, CDR1 is SGDLS and CDR2 is YYNGEE. V lost 4 bases, J lost 4 bases, and 13 bases lay in between. CDR3 bases: TGTGCCAGCAGCCTTTCAGGGAGGCCAGATACGCAGTATTTT. It is translated as CASSLSGRPDTQYF.

The genes are TRBV18 and TRBJ2-1; 8 positions agree with TRBD1. Trimming at V came to 5 bases and at J to 5 bases, leaving 8 bases not matched to a gene. CDR1 is KGHSH, CDR2 LQKENI, per germline. The CDR3 spans 15 residues. The CDR3 sequence is CASSKDRAGDNEQFF. CDR3 bases: TGTGCCAGCTCAAAGGACAGGGCTGGGGACAATGAGCAGTTCTTC.

The V and J genes are TRBV30 and TRBJ2-3, with 11 positions matching TRBD2. Germline CDR1 is GTSNPN and CDR2 is SVGIG (reference sequence). After removal of 2 bases from V and 3 bases from J, the junction contained 4 bases not matched to a gene. There are 15 residues in the CDR3. This chain's CDR3 is CAWSRLAGRTDTQYF. As DNA, the CDR3 is TGTGCCTGGAGTAGACTAGCGGGGAGAACAGATACGCAGTATTTT. The full variable domain, rest sourced from reference TRBV30 and TRBJ2-3, is SQTIHQWPATLVQPVGSPLSLECTVEGTSNPNLYWYRQAAGRGLQLLFYSVGIGQISSEVPQNLSASRPQDRQFILSSKKLLLSDSGFYLCAWSRLAGRTDTQYFGPGTRLTVL.

This clonotype was detected only once. This chain joins TRBV27 and TRBJ2-7; 9 bases fit TRBD1. Germline V CDR1 and CDR2: MNHEY, SMNVEV (reference sequence). With 3 bases clipped from V and 7 bases from J, the junction kept 10 bases outside the gene matches. The CDR3 consists of 15 residues. The CDR3 protein is CASSFTRDRAGEQYF. CDR3 DNA: TGTGCCAGCAGTTTCACCCGGGACAGGGCGGGTGAGCAGTACTTC.

This rearrangement joins TRBV18 to TRBJ2-6; no firm D call. The germline CDR1 and CDR2 sequences are KGHSH and LQKENI. The CDR3 spans 15 residues. Trimming pared 3 bases from V and 4 bases from J, leaving 10 bases between. In DNA form, the CDR3 reads TGTGCCAGCTCACCGGAGCCGGCGGGGGCCAACGTCCTGACTTTC. This gives the protein CASSPEPAGANVLTF. Complete variable domain (other parts from reference TRBV18 and TRBJ2-6): NAGVMQNPRHLVRRRGQEARLRCSPMKGHSHVYWYRQLPEEGLKFMVYLQKENIIDESGMPKERFSAEFPKEGPSILRIQQVVRGDSAAYFCASSPEPAGANVLTFGAGSRLTVL.

The chain employs TRBV12-3 or TRBV12-4 and TRBJ2-5; D is possibly TRBD1 (6 bases). The CDR3 spans 15 residues. V was clipped by 6 bases and J by 0 bases, with 14 bases between them. The CDR3 sequence: CASSGRGTNQETQYF. The CDR3 nucleotides read TGTGCCAGCAGCGGCAGGGGCACTAACCAAGAGACCCAGTACTTC.

The chain employs TRBV5-1 and TRBJ1-6, with a possible D match to TRBD1 (5 bases). Per germline, CDR1 SGHRS and CDR2 YFSETQ. The V and J ends lost 1 base and 2 bases respectively, with 10 bases between them. This CDR3 is 16 amino acids long. This CDR3 is CASSLPGGTYNSPLHF. The CDR3 nucleotides read TGCGCCAGCAGCTTGCCCGGGGGGACCTATAATTCACCCCTCCACTTT.

V gene TRBV25-1 combines with J gene TRBJ2-6; possible D gene TRBD1, 5 bases. CDR3 size: 18 residues. Deletions cut 3 bases from V and 0 bases from J, with 15 bases between. CDR1 is MGHDK and CDR2 is SYGVNS in the germline V gene. CDR3 loop: CASSDPTDSNSGANVLTF. The DNA of the CDR3 is TGTGCCAGCAGTGATCCTACCGACAGTAACTCTGGGGCCAACGTCCTGACTTTC.

The chain has TRBV20-1 and TRBJ2-3, with TRBD2 matching 8 bases. In germline, CDR1 is DFQATT, CDR2 SNEGSKA (reference sequence). Trimming took 1 base from V and 0 from J; bases not matched to a gene: 9. CDR3 size: 17 residues. DNA for the CDR3: TGCAGTGCTAGAGGCGGCGGGGGGCACGCTAGCACAGATACGCAGTATTTT. This translates into CSARGGGGHASTDTQYF.

This rearrangement joins TRBV20-1 to TRBJ1-1; D is possibly TRBD1 (6 bases). The germline gives CDR1 DFQATT, CDR2 SNEGSKA (reference sequence). The CDR3 spans 14 residues. Trimming removed 2 bases from V and 1 base from J, with 11 bases in between. The CDR3 nucleotides read TGCAGTGCTAGATCAGGGGCGGAGAACACTGAAGCTTTCTTT. Its protein product is CSARSGAENTEAFF.

This chain uses TRBV19 with TRBJ1-2; D is undetermined. Germline V gives CDR1 LNHDA, CDR2 SQIVND (reference sequence). CDR3 size: 12 residues. The ends were cut back, 6 bases at V and 4 bases at J, with 9 bases in the middle. CDR3 residues: CASRRSGYGYTF. The CDR3 DNA follows: TGTGCCAGTAGAAGATCGGGCTATGGCTACACCTTC.

J is TRBJ1-1 and V is TRBV3-1; 7 positions match TRBD1. The CDR3 runs to 12 residues. Trimming removed 4 bases from V and 8 bases from J; junction bases left unmatched: 4. CDR1 and CDR2 from the germline V gene are LGHDT and YNNKEL (reference sequence). The CDR3 bases are TGTGCCAGCAGCCCTACAGGGGACGAAGCTTTCTTT. Its protein is CASSPTGDEAFF.